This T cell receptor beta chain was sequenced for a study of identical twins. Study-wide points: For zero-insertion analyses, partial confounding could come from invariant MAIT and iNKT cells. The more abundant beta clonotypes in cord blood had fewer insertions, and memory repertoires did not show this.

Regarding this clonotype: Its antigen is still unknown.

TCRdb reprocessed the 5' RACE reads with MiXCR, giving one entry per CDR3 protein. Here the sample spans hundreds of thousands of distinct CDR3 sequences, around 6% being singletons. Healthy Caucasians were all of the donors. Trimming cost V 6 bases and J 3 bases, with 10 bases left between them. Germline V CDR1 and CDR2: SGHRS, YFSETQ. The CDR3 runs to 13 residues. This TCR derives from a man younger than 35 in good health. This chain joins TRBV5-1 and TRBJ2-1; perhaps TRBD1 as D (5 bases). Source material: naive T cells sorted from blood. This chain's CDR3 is CASTRQGYNEQFF. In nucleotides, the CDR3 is TGCGCCAGCACTCGGCAGGGCTACAATGAGCAGTTCTTC.